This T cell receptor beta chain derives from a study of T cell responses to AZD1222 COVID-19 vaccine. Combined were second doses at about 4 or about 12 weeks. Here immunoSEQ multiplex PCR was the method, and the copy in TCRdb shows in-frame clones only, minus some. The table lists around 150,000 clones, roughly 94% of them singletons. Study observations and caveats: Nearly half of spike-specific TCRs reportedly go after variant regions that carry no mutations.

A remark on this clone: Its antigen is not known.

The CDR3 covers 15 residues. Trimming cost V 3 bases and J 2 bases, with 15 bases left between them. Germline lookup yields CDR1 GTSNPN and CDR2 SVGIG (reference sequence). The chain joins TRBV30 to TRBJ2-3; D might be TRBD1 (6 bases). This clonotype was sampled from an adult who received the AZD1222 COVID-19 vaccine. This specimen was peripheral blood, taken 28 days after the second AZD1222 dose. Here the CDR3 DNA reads TGTGCCTGGAGCGAGGGGGACCTATACACAGATACGCAGTATTTT. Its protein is CAWSEGDLYTDTQYF.